This T cell receptor beta chain was retrieved from a study of blood T cells in healthy people across ages. Study-level findings and limits: Among long-lived donors, naive CD4+ cells were more numerous and diversity higher than in aged donors.

Comments on this clonotype: The antigen is not known.

Germline CDR1 and CDR2: MNHEY and SVGAGI. The CDR3 totals 13 residues. J lost 7 bases, V lost 5 bases, and 2 bases had no gene match. A second PCR, run for about 7 to 11 cycles, used a sample-barcoded 5' primer plus a J-beta primer mix. TCRdb ran MiXCR on the 5' RACE reads and lists one entry per CDR3 protein. The table includes almost 800,000 distinct CDR3 sequences, 58% detected once. The J gene is TRBJ2-1, the V gene TRBV6-5; 10 nucleotides match TRBD2. The receptor was derived from a man aged 30 to 39 in good health. The sample comprised blood. CDR3 residues: CASSTGLANEQFF. The CDR3 coding sequence is TGTGCCAGCAGTACGGGACTAGCGAATGAGCAGTTCTTC.